Below are 18 T cell receptor beta chains sequenced from a single sample in a study of CD8+ T cells in alopecia areata (dated by TCRdb to between 2018 and 2020). The sample's time point, from its label and the paper: about 4 weeks on oral tofacitinib. Taken with the paper, the label for treatment or condition translates to: oral pan-JAK inhibitor, 5-10 mg twice daily. Library generation was performed with the immunoSEQ multiplex PCR assay. RNA was extracted from all samples and reverse transcribed into cDNA, which served as template for TCR sequencing. TCRdb provides this immuneACCESS table in a form limited to in-frame rearrangements. Some clones are lacking; in checked studies, under half of them reflect an unresolved V gene, and why the rest are absent is not known. Within this sample are more than 90,000 clones, with roughly two thirds of them counted one time only. The ten top clones hold about 16% of the sample.

The sequences come from CD8+ T cells sorted from blood, collected at week 4, from a patient treated with tofacitinib. The receptor set was obtained from a human donor with alopecia areata.

This clone was counted a single time. V is TRBV4-1 and J is TRBJ1-1, with D unresolved. V was pared by 1 base and J by 0 bases, with 6 bases between. The CDR3 covers 14 residues. The germline gives CDR1 MGHRA, CDR2 YSYEKL. For the CDR3, the DNA is TGCGCCAGCAGCCAAGTGACGATGAACACTGAAGCTTTCTTT. Amino acid sequence: CASSQVTMNTEAFF.

This clone turned up a few times. The chain is built from TRBV6-5 and TRBJ2-4, with D perhaps being TRBD1 or TRBD2 (5 bases each). CDR3 size: 15 residues. The germline V gene encodes CDR1 MNHEY and CDR2 SVGAGI. V lost 2 bases and J 0 bases, leaving 8 bases between the germline ends. Here the CDR3 DNA reads TGTGCCAGCAGTTACGGGGGAATAGCCAAAAACATTCAGTACTTC. This sequence encodes CASSYGGIAKNIQYF.

The chain carries TRBV7-6 and TRBJ1-5, with TRBD1 matching 7 bases. Trimming took 1 base from V and 8 from J; bases not matched to a gene: 8. Germline assignment: CDR1 SGHVS and CDR2 FNYEAQ. The CDR3 is 15 residues long. CDR3 bases: TGTGCCAGCAGCTTAGGGACAGGACCCATTGAGCCCCAGCATTTT. Protein sequence: CASSLGTGPIEPQHF. Full variable domain (outside the CDR3, taken from reference TRBV7-6 and TRBJ1-5): GAGVSQSPRYKVTKRGQDVALRCDPISGHVSLYWYRQALGQGPEFLTYFNYEAQQDKSGLPNDRFSAERPEGSISTLTIQRTEQRDSAMYRCASSLGTGPIEPQHFGDGTRLSIL.

The genes are TRBV27 and TRBJ2-3; TRBD2 matches 11 bases. The CDR3 has 16 residues. Germline-derived CDR1 and CDR2 are MNHEY and SMNVEV (reference sequence). Unmatched junction bases numbered 9, after V lost 8 bases and J lost 2 bases. The CDR3 spells CASRDGLAGYTDTQYF. CDR3 sequence (DNA): TGTGCCAGCCGCGATGGACTAGCGGGCTACACAGATACGCAGTATTTT.

V is TRBV10-3 and J is TRBJ1-5; D may be TRBD1 (5 bases). Trimming removed 8 bases at V and 5 bases at J, with 16 bases between. Per the germline V gene, CDR1 is ENHRY and CDR2 is SYGVKD. This CDR3 comprises 14 residues. CDR3 residues: CAIPGQGADQPQHF. The CDR3 DNA reads as TGTGCCATCCCGGGGCAGGGCGCGGATCAGCCCCAGCATTTT.

Regarding this clone: Sequence at one end of the junction differs from germline and may be a read error. The chain recombines TRBV5-5 with TRBJ2-3; the match to TRBD1 covers 8 bases. This CDR3 has 17 residues. Per the germline V gene, CDR1 is SGHKS and CDR2 is YYEKEE (reference sequence). The CDR3 protein is CASSQALPGQGTDTQYF. The CDR3 DNA sequence: TGCGCCAGCAGCCAAGCGCTCCCGGGACAGGGCACAGATACGCAGTATTTT.

This sequence joins TRBV7-6 and TRBJ1-1; tentatively, D is TRBD1 (5 bases). Trimming removed 1 base at V and 1 base at J, with 7 bases between. The germline V gene has CDR1 SGHVS and CDR2 FNYEAQ. The CDR3 length is 14 residues. CDR3 bases: TGTGCCAGCAGCTTAGGGGGGAGGAACACTGAAGCTTTCTTT. Its translation: CASSLGGRNTEAFF. Combining the CDR3 with reference TRBV7-6 and TRBJ1-1 gives the whole variable domain GAGVSQSPRYKVTKRGQDVALRCDPISGHVSLYWYRQALGQGPEFLTYFNYEAQQDKSGLPNDRFSAERPEGSISTLTIQRTEQRDSAMYRCASSLGGRNTEAFFGQGTRLTVV.

This clone showed up just once. This chain links TRBV28 with TRBJ1-2, with 9 bases identical to TRBD1. This CDR3 has 17 amino acids. Losses at the gene ends were 5 bases for V and 0 bases for J; bases not matched to a gene: 10. Germline CDR1 and CDR2: MDHEN and SYDVKM. This CDR3 is CASSLVGQGPSNYGYTF. The CDR3 nucleotides read TGTGCCAGCAGTCTCGTAGGACAGGGGCCTTCTAACTATGGCTACACCTTC.

This clone was picked up a small number of times. The chain carries TRBV15 and TRBJ2-7; 7 nucleotides agree with TRBD2. V lost 5 bases to trimming and J lost 3 bases; unmatched junction nucleotides: 4. This CDR3 has 13 residues. Germline V gene lookup returns CDR1 LNHNV and CDR2 YYDKDF (reference sequence). CDR3: CATSAGDRYEQYF. The CDR3 DNA follows: TGTGCCACCAGCGCGGGGGATCGCTACGAGCAGTACTTC.

The chain uses TRBV4-1 and TRBJ1-1; D is unresolved. The V end was cut by 4 bases, the J end by 1 base, with 10 bases between. The CDR3 is made up of 14 amino acids. From germline, CDR1 is MGHRA and CDR2 YSYEKL. The CDR3 sequence: CASSLTRGNTEAFF. CDR3 coding DNA: TGCGCCAGCAGCCTGACACGTGGGAACACTGAAGCTTTCTTT.

V and J are TRBV4-3 and TRBJ2-1, with TRBD2 identical over 10 bases. Trimming cost V 4 bases and J 8 bases; bases outside gene matches: 20. There are 19 residues in the CDR3. Germline assignment: CDR1 LGHNA and CDR2 YSLEER. CDR3 region: CASSPQWLAGVGAFHEQFF. The CDR3 region has the DNA TGCGCCAGCAGCCCGCAGTGGCTAGCGGGAGTTGGTGCTTTTCATGAGCAGTTCTTC.

The chain uses TRBV6-5 and TRBJ2-7; 7 bases match TRBD1. CDR3 length: 15 amino acids. Trimming took 5 bases from V and 3 from J; bases not matched to a gene: 10. CDR1 and CDR2 (germline): MNHEY, SVGAGI. The CDR3 region is CASSIPGGDDYEQYF. The CDR3 nucleotides are TGTGCCAGCAGTATCCCAGGGGGAGATGACTACGAGCAGTACTTC.

The chain combines TRBV28 with TRBJ2-7; D remains ambiguous. V was shortened by 3 bases and J by 2 bases, with 11 bases between the two germline ends. Per germline, CDR1 MDHEN and CDR2 SYDVKM. The CDR3 totals 14 residues. The chain's CDR3 is CASSLLQPTYEQYF. In DNA form, the CDR3 reads TGTGCCAGCAGTTTGCTCCAGCCGACCTACGAGCAGTACTTC.

The table lists this clone with many counts. The rearrangement uses TRBV13 and TRBJ2-1; TRBD1 matches 8 bases. Per germline, CDR1 PRHDT and CDR2 FYEKMQ (reference sequence). This CDR3 is built from 12 residues. V gave up 3 bases and J gave up 12 bases; unmatched junction bases: 4. The CDR3 DNA follows: TGTGCCAGCAGCTTGTACGGGACAGGGCAGTTCTTC. This gives the protein CASSLYGTGQFF.

This clone was seen just once. The rearrangement links TRBV30 to TRBJ2-5, with D perhaps TRBD1 (5 bases). Trimming shortened V by 1 base and J by 1 base, and 10 bases separated the two germline ends. Germline lookup yields CDR1 GTSNPN and CDR2 SVGIG (reference sequence). The length of the CDR3 is 14 residues. CDR3 amino acids: CAWSGGQGQETQYF. For the CDR3, the DNA is TGTGCCTGGAGTGGGGGTCAGGGCCAAGAGACCCAGTACTTC.

V and J are TRBV7-9 and TRBJ2-4; D not resolved. The V gene lost 5 bases and the J gene lost 0 bases, with 14 bases spanning the gap. CDR1 is SEHNR and CDR2 is FQNEAQ in the germline V gene (reference sequence). This CDR3 region has 16 residues. The CDR3 region has the DNA TGTGCCAGCAGCGGCGAGCCGCCTCTAGCCAAAAACATTCAGTACTTC. Amino acids: CASSGEPPLAKNIQYF.

The rearrangement uses TRBV5-6 and TRBJ2-1; 10 nucleotides match TRBD2. V trimming: 4 bases; J trimming: 8 bases; junction bases outside the gene matches: 9. The germline V gene encodes CDR1 SGHDT and CDR2 YYEEEE. This CDR3 contains 15 residues. The CDR3 protein is CASSGREREGDEQFF. CDR3 DNA: TGTGCCAGCAGCGGACGAGAGCGGGAGGGCGATGAGCAGTTCTTC.

The chain links TRBV29-1 to TRBJ2-3, with 11 bases that match TRBD2. The CDR3 covers 15 residues. The germline V gene has CDR1 SQVTM and CDR2 ANQGSEA. The J segment lost 6 bases and the V segment lost 4 bases, leaving 9 bases of the junction unmatched. The CDR3 DNA reads as TGCAGCGTTGTCCCGACGACTAGCGGGAAGGATACGCAGTATTTT. This gives the protein CSVVPTTSGKDTQYF.